Sequencing of this TCR beta chain was carried out in a study of CD8+CD57+ T cells in acquired aplastic anemia. Genomic DNA was employed as the template in profiling TCR beta VDJ and CDR3. TCRdb ran MiXCR on the reads and lists one entry per CDR3 protein. The data hold roughly 200,000 distinct CDR3 sequences, with around 60% observed a single time. Trimming took 0 bases from V and 2 from J, leaving 13 bases between them. CDR3 length: 16 residues. CDR1 and CDR2 (germline): MGHRA, YSYEKL. Flow cytometry had shown expanded CD8+CD57+ cells in the patients chosen for sequencing. The TCR was taken from a human donor with aplastic anemia. V is TRBV4-1 and J is TRBJ1-1; the D gene is possibly TRBD1 (5 bases). Sequencing was performed on sorted CD4+, CD8+, or CD8+CD57+ T cells (not recorded which) from PBMCs. The CDR3 DNA reads as TGCGCCAGCAGCCAAGATCCCGGGGGTATTAACACTGAAGCTTTCTTT. Translated: CASSQDPGGINTEAFF.